The 26 T cell receptor beta chains in this list originate from one sample, sequenced in a study of T cell changes during pregnancy in multiple sclerosis. The repertoire was sequenced with immunoSEQ multiplex PCR; TCRdb's copy has only in-frame clones and lacks some. The profile shows over 50,000 clones, about 87% of them singletons. The specimen sequenced was peripheral blood from another person, used as feeder cells. Receptor source: a human donor whose cells served as feeder cells for cultures in a pregnancy study.

The chain is built from TRBV18 and TRBJ1-5; 8 bases match TRBD1. Germline trimming cut 6 bases from V and 1 base from J; bases unmatched to any gene: 8. Germline CDR1 is KGHSH and CDR2 is LQKENI. This CDR3 is built from 16 residues. CDR3 sequence (DNA): TGTGCCAGCTCGTCCCAGGGGGCAGGGAGCAATCAGCCCCAGCATTTT. Encoded protein: CASSSQGAGSNQPQHF.

The J gene is TRBJ1-1, the V gene TRBV25-1; no reliable D call. CDR1 is MGHDK and CDR2 is SYGVNS in the germline V gene. Trimming left V 6 bases short and J 4 bases short, with 12 bases between. This CDR3 region has 13 residues. CDR3 DNA sequence: TGTGCCAGCAGAGAAACCAGGAGCACTGAAGCTTTCTTT. Its translation: CASRETRSTEAFF.

This chain links TRBV4-1 with TRBJ2-1; D unresolved. The germline V and J ends were trimmed by 0 bases and 7 bases, with 4 bases remaining between them. Germline V gene lookup returns CDR1 MGHRA and CDR2 YSYEKL. The CDR3 spans 12 residues. The DNA for the CDR3 is TGCGCCAGCAGCCAAGACACTAATGAGCAGTTCTTC. It translates to CASSQDTNEQFF.

The V gene is TRBV7-9, the J gene TRBJ2-2, with D possibly being TRBD2 (6 bases). Germline loops: CDR1 SEHNR, CDR2 FQNEAQ (reference sequence). The CDR3 runs 14 residues. Deletions cut 1 base from V and 7 bases from J, with 10 bases between. CDR3 protein: CASSLVAVNGELFF. CDR3 DNA sequence: TGTGCCAGCAGCTTAGTAGCGGTGAACGGGGAGCTGTTTTTT.

This sequence joins TRBV7-9 and TRBJ1-1; TRBD1 matches at 9 bases. The length of the CDR3 is 15 residues. V lost 5 bases and J lost 4; bases outside the gene matches: 8. The V gene's germline CDR1 is SEHNR and CDR2 FQNEAQ (reference sequence). CDR3 region: CASSGGTGLGTEAFF. CDR3 in DNA: TGTGCCAGCAGCGGGGGGACAGGGTTGGGCACTGAAGCTTTCTTT.

The V gene is TRBV5-6, the J gene TRBJ2-5, with 7 bases that match TRBD2. V was pared by 2 bases and J by 2 bases, with 9 bases of the junction left unmatched. Germline V lookup: CDR1 SGHDT, CDR2 YYEEEE. The CDR3 consists of 16 residues. CDR3 sequence reads: CASSFGGSSFQETQYF. DNA for the CDR3: TGTGCCAGCAGCTTCGGCGGGAGCTCTTTTCAAGAGACCCAGTACTTC.

This rearrangement joins TRBV19 to TRBJ1-1; D gene unclear. The CDR3 runs 13 residues. From germline, CDR1 is LNHDA and CDR2 SQIVND (reference sequence). Trimming removed 3 bases at V and 0 bases at J, with 5 bases between. The CDR3 nucleotides read TGTGCCAGTAGTATCTCCCTGAACACTGAAGCTTTCTTT. Its translation: CASSISLNTEAFF. The variable domain in full, completed from reference TRBV19 and TRBJ1-1, reads DGGITQSPKYLFRKEGQNVTLSCEQNLNHDAMYWYRQDPGQGLRLIYYSQIVNDFQKGDIAEGYSVSREKKESFPLTVTSAQKNPTAFYLCASSISLNTEAFFGQGTRLTVV.

This rearrangement joins TRBV4-1 to TRBJ2-7, with 12 bases matching TRBD1. The CDR3 spans 15 residues. Germline lookup yields CDR1 MGHRA and CDR2 YSYEKL. V shed 5 bases, J shed 4 bases, and the junction held 6 bases outside the gene matches. The chain's CDR3 is CASSVRDRGPYEQYF. The DNA for the CDR3 is TGCGCCAGCAGCGTCCGGGACAGGGGGCCATACGAGCAGTACTTC.

V is TRBV5-3 and J is TRBJ1-4; D ambiguous. TRBV5-3 qualifies as an ORF whose function is uncertain. The CDR3 totals 18 residues. Trimming stripped 2 bases from V and 0 bases from J, with 17 bases between. CDR3 DNA sequence: TGTGCCAGAAGCTTTACACCTACTAACACGTCAACTAATGAAAAACTGTTTTTT. Protein sequence: CARSFTPTNTSTNEKLFF.

This chain links TRBV2 with TRBJ2-1; D is undetermined. CDR3 length equals 14 residues. In germline, CDR1 is SNHLY, CDR2 FYNNEI. The ends were cut back, 6 bases at V and 5 bases at J, with 14 bases in the middle. The CDR3 here is CASRFFLNNNEQFF. The CDR3 nucleotides are TGTGCCAGCAGATTCTTTCTAAATAACAATGAGCAGTTCTTC.

The V and J genes are TRBV6-5 and TRBJ2-3, with D tentatively TRBD1 or TRBD2 (5 bases each). Trimming took off 4 bases at V and 0 bases at J, with 8 bases between the two ends. Per the germline V gene, CDR1 is MNHEY and CDR2 is SVGAGI. The CDR3 covers 14 residues. The CDR3 DNA reads as TGTGCCAGCAGTTGGGGACGGAGCACAGATACGCAGTATTTT. Translation gives CASSWGRSTDTQYF.

This chain uses TRBV9 with TRBJ1-1, with D possibly matching TRBD1 (6 bases). The CDR3 has 14 residues. The ends were cut back, 0 bases at V and 1 base at J, with 7 bases in the middle. Germline CDR1 reads SGDLS; CDR2 reads YYNGEE. This chain's CDR3 is CASSVDRANTEAFF. Here the CDR3 DNA reads TGTGCCAGCAGCGTAGACAGGGCGAACACTGAAGCTTTCTTT.

V is TRBV29-1 and J is TRBJ2-3, with D maybe TRBD2 (5 bases). Looked up from germline, CDR1 is SQVTM and CDR2 is ANQGSEA. The CDR3 covers 13 residues. Trimming stripped 5 bases from V and 6 bases from J, with 15 bases between. This CDR3 reads CSVRGSDGDTQYF. Here the CDR3 DNA reads TGCAGCGTTCGAGGGAGTGATGGGGATACGCAGTATTTT.

The sample holds one count of this clone. This chain uses TRBV30 with TRBJ2-7; perhaps TRBD2 as D (5 bases). The ends were cut back, 1 base at V and 4 bases at J, with 5 bases in the middle. The CDR3 is 11 residues long. Germline CDR1 reads GTSNPN; CDR2 reads SVGIG (reference sequence). CDR3 in amino acids: CAWSGTYEQYF. DNA of the CDR3: TGTGCCTGGAGTGGGACTTACGAGCAGTACTTC.

This chain links TRBV2 with TRBJ2-7; D ambiguous. V was trimmed by 6 bases and J by 3 bases, leaving 6 bases between them. The CDR3 consists of 11 residues. Germline-derived CDR1 and CDR2 are SNHLY and FYNNEI. CDR3 bases: TGTGCCAGCAGAGTCAGCTACGAGCAGTACTTC. Its protein product is CASRVSYEQYF.

This chain connects TRBV7-8 to TRBJ2-7; D may be TRBD1 or TRBD2 (5 bases each). The V end lost 8 bases, the J end lost 0 bases, and 14 bases lay between the germline ends. CDR1 and CDR2 from the germline V gene are SGHVS and FQNEAQ. The CDR3 extends over 14 amino acids. CDR3: CASCPSGGSYEQYF. The CDR3 DNA reads as TGTGCCAGCTGCCCGAGTGGGGGCTCCTACGAGCAGTACTTC.

The chain couples TRBV30 to TRBJ2-1; D is undetermined. The CDR3 contains 12 residues. V was shortened by 1 base and J by 9 bases, with 10 bases between the two germline ends. The germline gives CDR1 GTSNPN, CDR2 SVGIG (reference sequence). For the CDR3, the DNA is TGTGCCTGGAGTGAGGTTAGACCTGAGCAGTTCTTC. Protein product: CAWSEVRPEQFF.

The rearrangement uses TRBV2 and TRBJ2-3; D is uncertain. This CDR3 has 12 amino acids. Germline CDR1 and CDR2: SNHLY and FYNNEI. V was clipped by 7 bases and J by 4 bases, with 9 bases between them. CDR3 loop: CASTLQADTQYF. CDR3 DNA: TGTGCCAGCACACTTCAGGCAGATACGCAGTATTTT. Based on the CDR3 plus reference TRBV2 and TRBJ2-3, the full variable domain is EPEVTQTPSHQVTQMGQEVILRCVPISNHLYFYWYRQILGQKVEFLVSFYNNEISEKSEIFDDQFSVERPDGSNFTLKIRSTKLEDSAMYFCASTLQADTQYFGPGTRLTVL.

This sequence joins TRBV11-2 and TRBJ2-3, with 16 bases identical to TRBD2. The V gene end was trimmed by 5 bases and the J gene end by 3 bases; junction bases not matched to a gene: 8. From germline, CDR1 is SGHAT and CDR2 FQNNGV. This CDR3 has 18 amino acids. In DNA form, the CDR3 reads TGTGCCAGCAGCGTGGGACTAGCGGGGGGGCTTAATACAGATACGCAGTATTTT. Translated, it gives CASSVGLAGGLNTDTQYF.

The chain joins TRBV19 to TRBJ2-2; 7 bases match TRBD2. The CDR3 is 14 residues long. The V and J ends lost 4 bases and 1 base, in that order; junction bases with no gene match: 0. The germline V gene has CDR1 LNHDA and CDR2 SQIVND (reference sequence). The CDR3 region has the DNA TGTGCCAGTAGTAGCGGGAGGAACACCGGGGAGCTGTTTTTT. It yields the protein CASSSGRNTGELFF.

J is TRBJ1-4 and V is TRBV7-6, with D tentatively TRBD1 (5 bases). Germline V lookup: CDR1 SGHVS, CDR2 FNYEAQ. The CDR3 sequence is 14 residues long. Trimming cost V 3 bases and J 1 base, with 6 bases left between them. The CDR3 reads CASSFGGTNEKLFF. The CDR3 nucleotides read TGTGCCAGCAGCTTCGGGGGAACTAATGAAAAACTGTTTTTT.

V usage is TRBV5-7 and J usage is TRBJ1-5; 7 nucleotides agree with TRBD1. TRBV5-7 is designated an ORF whose function remains uncertain. V was pared by 4 bases and J by 1 base, with 5 bases of the junction left unmatched. The CDR3 is 15 residues long. The CDR3 region is CASSDRERSNQPQHF. CDR3 sequence (DNA): TGTGCCAGCAGCGACAGGGAGCGGAGCAATCAGCCCCAGCATTTT.

The rearrangement joins TRBV4-1 to TRBJ1-5, with 10 bases fitting TRBD1. CDR3 size: 16 residues. Germline trimming cut 5 bases from V and 2 bases from J; bases unmatched to any gene: 6. Per the germline V gene, CDR1 is MGHRA and CDR2 is YSYEKL. The CDR3 DNA reads as TGCGCCAGCAGCTACCGGGACAGGGGTGGCAATCAGCCCCAGCATTTT. It yields the protein CASSYRDRGGNQPQHF.

The chain combines TRBV6-5 with TRBJ1-2; no firm D call. The CDR3 is made up of 12 amino acids. Trimming left V 6 bases short and J 2 bases short, with 7 bases between. CDR1 is MNHEY, CDR2 SVGAGI, per germline. The CDR3 loop reads CASRQTNYGYTF. CDR3 in DNA: TGTGCCAGCAGACAGACAAACTATGGCTACACCTTC.

V usage is TRBV15 and J usage is TRBJ1-6; 8 bases match TRBD1. Unmatched junction bases numbered 3, after V lost 3 bases and J lost 5 bases. CDR3 length equals 15 residues. The germline V gene encodes CDR1 LNHNV and CDR2 YYDKDF (reference sequence). CDR3 DNA sequence: TGTGCCACCAGCAGGGGGACAGGAGATAATTCACCCCTCCACTTT. It yields the protein CATSRGTGDNSPLHF.

V usage is TRBV7-2 and J usage is TRBJ1-1; no definite D call. With 3 bases removed from V and 4 bases from J, the gap between germline ends came to 12 bases. The CDR3 is 14 residues long. CDR1 and CDR2 (germline): SGHTA, FQGNSA. DNA for the CDR3: TGTGCCAGCAGCTTCAAGGGCGGGCCCACTGAAGCTTTCTTT. Translating it yields CASSFKGGPTEAFF.